This TCR beta chain was retrieved from a study of cytomegalovirus exposure and HLA in healthy donors. About the research overall: Out of 180 million or so T cells, an earlier analysis found more than 95 million unique TCR beta sequences in total. General observations from the study: Compared with the roughly 700-donor mean, an Asian-associated ancestry cluster reportedly had fewer N-insertions, according to a later analysis. For most TCR beta V segments, an earlier analysis put the productive rate at about 87% or about 30% of the time.

This CDR3 is 16 amino acids long. With V trimmed by 6 bases and J by 3 bases, 10 bases remained unmatched. Germline-derived CDR1 and CDR2 are MDHEN and SYDVKM. Everyone who donated was a healthy bone marrow donor. A remark on this clone: Its cognate antigen is unknown.

Researchers ran the PCR with 60 Vbeta and 13 Jbeta primers. Data came from immunoSEQ multiplex PCR; TCRdb stores just in-frame clones and leaves some out. This sample has tens of thousands of clones, with 70% to 80% found just once. This TCR derives from a woman aged 40 to 49 in good health and CMV-seropositive. Sequenced: PBMCs. The rearrangement uses TRBV28 and TRBJ2-2; 7 nucleotides agree with TRBD1. In DNA, the CDR3 is TGTGCCAGCAGCAGCGACAGGGTCAGATACACCGGGGAGCTGTTTTTT. Its translation: CASSSDRVRYTGELFF.